One sample yielded the 7 T cell receptor beta chains listed below, sequenced in a study of T-cell reconstitution after alpha-beta-depleted transplantation in children. Researchers prepared the TCRbeta library using unique molecular identifiers, the study reports. MiXCR was run by TCRdb on the PCR reads, yielding one entry per CDR3 protein. The sample shows 200,000 to 250,000 distinct CDR3 sequences, 7.5% to 10% of them seen only once. The source was PBMCs from the stem cell graft donor, collected from the stem cell graft. These receptors originate from a human donor who donated a stem cell graft to a child with SCID.

The table lists this clonotype with many counts. The chain has TRBV5-1 and TRBJ2-7; a weak D match, TRBD1 (6 bases). Deletions cut 7 bases from V and 6 bases from J, with 14 bases between. Germline CDR1 reads SGHRS; CDR2 reads YFSETQ. There are 12 residues in the CDR3. CDR3 in amino acids: CASQNRAGEQYF. For the CDR3, the DNA is TGCGCCAGCCAAAACAGGGCAGGCGAGCAGTACTTC.

This clonotype has ten or more counts. The chain links TRBV2 to TRBJ2-7; D may correspond to TRBD1 or TRBD2 (5 bases each). Deletions cut 1 base from V and 6 bases from J, with 10 bases between. The length of the CDR3 is 13 residues. Germline V gene data show CDR1 as SNHLY and CDR2 as FYNNEI. The CDR3 spells CASSEGSGTEQYF. For the CDR3, the DNA is TGTGCCAGCAGTGAAGGCTCAGGGACCGAGCAGTACTTC.

This clonotype was recorded at least ten times. This sequence joins TRBV20-1 and TRBJ2-4; weak D call: TRBD1 (6 bases). CDR3 length equals 15 residues. The V end was cut by 0 bases, the J end by 5 bases, with 14 bases between. Germline CDR1 is DFQATT and CDR2 is SNEGSKA (reference sequence). The CDR3 loop reads CSARDSGGTQNIQYF. CDR3 nucleotides: TGCAGTGCTAGAGACTCCGGTGGGACACAAAACATTCAGTACTTC.

The chain is built from TRBV20-1 and TRBJ2-7; 9 bases map to TRBD2. Germline V lookup: CDR1 DFQATT, CDR2 SNEGSKA (reference sequence). V shed 3 bases and J 2 bases; nucleotides not matched to a gene: 14. This CDR3 has 17 amino acids. The CDR3 DNA reads as TGCAGTGCTAGCGACACCTCCAGAGCGGGGGGTACCTACGAGCAGTACTTC. Translated: CSASDTSRAGGTYEQYF.

V is TRBV18 and J is TRBJ2-3, with D hard to call. Deletions cut 3 bases from V and 7 bases from J, with 11 bases between. CDR3 length: 13 amino acids. The germline CDR1 and CDR2 sequences are KGHSH and LQKENI. The CDR3 spells CASSPSPSNTQYF. The CDR3 nucleotides are TGTGCCAGCTCACCTTCTCCCAGCAATACGCAGTATTTT.

This clonotype was seen ten or more times. The genes are TRBV15 and TRBJ1-6, with a possible D match to TRBD1 (5 bases). Germline assignment: CDR1 LNHNV and CDR2 YYDKDF (reference sequence). Trimming pared 4 bases from V and 10 bases from J, leaving 14 bases between. There are 14 residues in the CDR3. CDR3 residues: CATSKWGEGSPLHF. The CDR3 DNA sequence: TGTGCCACCAGCAAATGGGGCGAGGGGTCACCCCTCCACTTT.

This clonotype was seen just once. The V gene is TRBV6-6, the J gene TRBJ1-6, with D uncertain. Germline V CDR1 and CDR2: MNHNY, SVGAGI (reference sequence). V lost 6 bases and J lost 12, with 15 bases in between. The CDR3 sequence is 13 residues long. CDR3 sequence reads: CASRTHTQGPLHF. The CDR3 DNA sequence: TGTGCCAGCAGGACTCACACTCAAGGACCCCTCCACTTT.